What follows are 18 T cell receptor beta chains derived from one specimen sequenced in a study of Ad26.COV2.S vaccination and SARS-CoV-2 variants (dated by TCRdb to 2020 to 2022). Library construction relied on the immunoSEQ multiplex PCR assay. The table was pulled from immuneACCESS by TCRdb, which kept in-frame rearrangements only. Such tables lose some clones; where checked, under half of the loss comes from unresolved V genes, and the rest has no known cause. Within this sample are 440,000 or so clones, with 92% of them counted one time only. 1.5% to 2% of the sample is in the top ten clones. The label giving this sample's treatment or condition can be read as: around 19 received Ad26.COV2.S at low or high dose, single or two shots; about five received placebo; per-sample allocation not given. For vaccine and placebo recipients, repertoires were sequenced using samples collected on day 63 after the first injection.

The sample in question was peripheral blood, obtained in a trial of Ad26.COV2.S vaccine versus placebo. The receptors shown here come from a person aged 18-60 years who received the Ad26.COV2.S COVID-19 vaccine or a placebo.

J is TRBJ1-1 and V is TRBV12-3 or TRBV12-4; D uncertain. The CDR3 totals 11 residues. The V end was cut by 7 bases, the J end by 9 bases, with 12 bases between. CDR3 DNA: TGTGCCAGCACTTTTAGTCGCCAAGCTTTCTTT. Protein sequence: CASTFSRQAFF.

The chain combines TRBV9 with TRBJ2-2; D not certain. The CDR3 is 16 amino acids. The ends were cut back, 0 bases at V and 0 bases at J, with 9 bases in the middle. Germline CDR1 SGDLS, CDR2 YYNGEE. CDR3 nucleotide sequence: TGTGCCAGCAGCGTAGCTCCAGGCTCGAACACCGGGGAGCTGTTTTTT. Translation gives CASSVAPGSNTGELFF.

In regard to this clone: The sample carries other DNA sequences with the same CDR3. The chain couples TRBV7-9 to TRBJ1-2; no reliable D call. With 1 base removed from V and 1 base from J, the gap between germline ends came to 7 bases. CDR3 length equals 14 residues. Germline V gene sequence: CDR1 SEHNR, CDR2 FQNEAQ (reference sequence). CDR3 nucleotides: TGTGCCAGCAGCTTAGATCTGGTTAACTATGGCTACACCTTC. It specifies CASSLDLVNYGYTF.

The chain carries TRBV7-9 and TRBJ2-1; 11 bases map to TRBD2. This CDR3 has 15 residues. Per germline, CDR1 SEHNR and CDR2 FQNEAQ (reference sequence). The junction had 4 bases not matched to a gene; V was cut back by 7 bases and J by 2 bases. DNA of the CDR3: TGTGCCAGCACCATGGGACTAGCGGCCTACAATGAGCAGTTCTTC. Translated, it gives CASTMGLAAYNEQFF.

The count of this clone is one. J is TRBJ2-1 and V is TRBV11-3; D might be TRBD1 (6 bases). This CDR3 is 15 amino acids long. Trimming cost V 2 bases and J 4 bases, with 12 bases left between them. From germline, CDR1 is SGHNT and CDR2 YENEEA. CDR3: CASSLTTGRYNEQFF. CDR3 in DNA: TGTGCCAGCAGCTTAACGACAGGAAGATACAATGAGCAGTTCTTC.

V gene TRBV28 combines with J gene TRBJ1-5; D is unresolved. The CDR3 contains 13 residues. Between the trimmed V and J ends, which lost 3 bases and 0 bases, there was a span of 3 bases. Germline V gives CDR1 MDHEN, CDR2 SYDVKM. CDR3 in amino acids: CASSFYSNQPQHF. CDR3 sequence (DNA): TGTGCCAGCAGTTTCTATAGCAATCAGCCCCAGCATTTT.

This rearrangement joins TRBV5-1 to TRBJ1-1, with 7 bases aligning to TRBD1. V lost 4 bases and J lost 3; bases outside the gene matches: 9. The CDR3 totals 15 residues. Germline loops: CDR1 SGHRS, CDR2 YFSETQ. CDR3 region: CASSRQGGRDTEAFF. The CDR3 DNA follows: TGCGCCAGCAGCAGACAGGGAGGGCGTGACACTGAAGCTTTCTTT.

The chain is built from TRBV19 and TRBJ2-1, with TRBD1 identical over 9 bases. This CDR3 comprises 16 residues. CDR1 is LNHDA, CDR2 SQIVND, per germline (reference sequence). The V segment lost 9 bases and the J segment 4 bases; nucleotides outside the gene matches: 13. The CDR3 nucleotides read TGTGCCAGCGCTATACTAGGGACAGGGACTTACAATGAGCAGTTCTTC. It translates to CASAILGTGTYNEQFF.

The V call is TRBV6-5, the J call TRBJ1-1, with TRBD1 as a possible D gene (6 bases). The germline V gene has CDR1 MNHEY and CDR2 SVGAGI. Trimming pared 0 bases from V and 4 bases from J, leaving 9 bases between. The CDR3 extends over 14 amino acids. The CDR3 DNA reads TGTGCCAGCAGTTACTCACAGGGATCCACTGAAGCTTTCTTT. Protein: CASSYSQGSTEAFF.

The chain couples TRBV2 to TRBJ2-1; a possible D gene is TRBD1 (5 bases). Trimming took off 5 bases at V and 6 bases at J, with 11 bases between the two ends. The CDR3 is 13 amino acids. Germline CDR1 is SNHLY and CDR2 is FYNNEI. The CDR3 spells CASSSRVSNEQFF. The CDR3 nucleotides read TGTGCCAGCAGTTCCAGGGTTAGCAATGAGCAGTTCTTC. The full variable domain, rest sourced from reference TRBV2 and TRBJ2-1, is EPEVTQTPSHQVTQMGQEVILRCVPISNHLYFYWYRQILGQKVEFLVSFYNNEISEKSEIFDDQFSVERPDGSNFTLKIRSTKLEDSAMYFCASSSRVSNEQFFGPGTRLTVL.

This chain connects TRBV30 to TRBJ1-5; maybe TRBD1 (6 bases). The CDR3 runs to 13 residues. Deletions cut 0 bases from V and 6 bases from J, with 9 bases between. Per the germline V gene, CDR1 is GTSNPN and CDR2 is SVGIG (reference sequence). The DNA for the CDR3 is TGTGCCTGGAGTGTGGGGGGCCCTCAGCCCCAGCATTTT. This codes for CAWSVGGPQPQHF.

The CDR3 region is CASSGRNTENTEAFF. CDR3 bases: TGCGCCAGCAGCGGCCGTAATACCGAGAACACTGAAGCTTTCTTT. The V and J genes are TRBV5-1 and TRBJ1-1; D not certain. CDR3 length: 15 residues. Trimming left V 4 bases short and J 1 base short, with 14 bases between. CDR1 and CDR2 (germline): SGHRS, YFSETQ.

V usage is TRBV10-3 and J usage is TRBJ2-7, with 8 bases lining up with TRBD1. J lost 3 bases, V lost 4 bases, and 5 bases had no gene match. The CDR3 is made up of 14 amino acids. Per germline, CDR1 ENHRY and CDR2 SYGVKD. DNA for the CDR3: TGTGCCATCAGTGTACAGGGGGTACTCTACGAGCAGTACTTC. Protein sequence: CAISVQGVLYEQYF.

The chain has TRBV12-3 or TRBV12-4 and TRBJ2-2; D unclear. CDR3 length: 13 amino acids. V gave up 2 bases and J gave up 6 bases, with 7 bases separating them. Written as DNA, the CDR3 is TGTGCCAGCAGTTTAAGAAGCGCCGGGGAGCTGTTTTTT. It encodes CASSLRSAGELFF.

The V gene is TRBV19, the J gene TRBJ2-1; TRBD2 is a possible D gene (6 bases). There are 15 residues in the CDR3. Trimming took 3 bases from V and 8 from J, leaving 17 bases between them. Germline V gene data show CDR1 as LNHDA and CDR2 as SQIVND (reference sequence). The CDR3 DNA reads as TGTGCCAGTAGTATGGGCGGGGACCTGGCCTATGAGCAGTTCTTC. This gives the protein CASSMGGDLAYEQFF.

This chain links TRBV7-8 with TRBJ2-7, with D unresolved. The CDR3 is 15 amino acids. V lost 2 bases, J lost 2 bases, and 13 bases lay in between. The germline CDR1 and CDR2 sequences are SGHVS and FQNEAQ. Written as DNA, the CDR3 is TGTGCCAGCAGCTTACTTCATCAGAGTACCTACGAGCAGTACTTC. Translated: CASSLLHQSTYEQYF. The full variable domain, rest sourced from reference TRBV7-8 and TRBJ2-7, is GAGVSQSPRYKVAKRGQDVALRCDPISGHVSLFWYQQALGQGPEFLTYFQNEAQLDKSGLPSDRFFAERPEGSVSTLKIQRTQQEDSAVYLCASSLLHQSTYEQYFGPGTRLTVT.

The V gene is TRBV7-9, the J gene TRBJ1-1; unclear D gene. Germline V gives CDR1 SEHNR, CDR2 FQNEAQ (reference sequence). The CDR3 is 12 residues long. The V gene lost 1 base and the J gene lost 8 bases, with 8 bases spanning the gap. CDR3 amino acids: CASSLGGLEAFF. The DNA for the CDR3 is TGTGCCAGCAGCTTAGGAGGCCTAGAAGCTTTCTTT. Full variable domain (rest looked up from reference TRBV7-9 and TRBJ1-1): DTGVSQNPRHKITKRGQNVTFRCDPISEHNRLYWYRQTLGQGPEFLTYFQNEAQLEKSRLLSDRFSAERPKGSFSTLEIQRTEQGDSAMYLCASSLGGLEAFFGQGTRLTVV.

Concerning this clone itself: Distinct nucleotide sequences in the sample also encode this CDR3. The chain joins TRBV30 to TRBJ2-5; 8 nucleotides align to TRBD2. The trim removed 1 base at V and 5 bases at J, leaving 0 bases unmatched. The germline gives CDR1 GTSNPN, CDR2 SVGIG (reference sequence). This CDR3 has 12 amino acids. The DNA of the CDR3 is TGTGCCTGGAGTGCGGGAGGGGAGACCCAGTACTTC. Translating it yields CAWSAGGETQYF.